This record covers a single T cell receptor beta chain. Cohort allocation depended upon clinical history that participants reported. The repertoire was sequenced with immunoSEQ multiplex PCR; TCRdb's copy has only in-frame clones and lacks some. The sample has 150,000 or so clones; approximately 88% are singletons. The record originates from a study of blood T cell repertoires in COVID-19. Study details: Collection of acute and convalescent COVID-19 samples took place in the United States, Italy and Spain. PBMCs, B-cell-depleted T cells, or T cells were the source of the cDNA or gDNA that made up the material.

This CDR3 is 15 amino acids long. The V and J ends lost 1 base and 2 bases respectively, with 12 bases between them. From germline, CDR1 is LNHDA and CDR2 SQIVND (reference sequence). V is TRBV19 and J is TRBJ2-7; D is possibly TRBD2 (6 bases). The sequence was collected from a woman in her fifties or sixties who had recovered from COVID-19. Sequencing was done on a sample of PBMCs or T cells enriched from blood (not recorded which). CDR3: CASSIANSGAYEQYF. In nucleotides, the CDR3 is TGTGCCAGTAGTATAGCTAATAGCGGAGCCTACGAGCAGTACTTC.